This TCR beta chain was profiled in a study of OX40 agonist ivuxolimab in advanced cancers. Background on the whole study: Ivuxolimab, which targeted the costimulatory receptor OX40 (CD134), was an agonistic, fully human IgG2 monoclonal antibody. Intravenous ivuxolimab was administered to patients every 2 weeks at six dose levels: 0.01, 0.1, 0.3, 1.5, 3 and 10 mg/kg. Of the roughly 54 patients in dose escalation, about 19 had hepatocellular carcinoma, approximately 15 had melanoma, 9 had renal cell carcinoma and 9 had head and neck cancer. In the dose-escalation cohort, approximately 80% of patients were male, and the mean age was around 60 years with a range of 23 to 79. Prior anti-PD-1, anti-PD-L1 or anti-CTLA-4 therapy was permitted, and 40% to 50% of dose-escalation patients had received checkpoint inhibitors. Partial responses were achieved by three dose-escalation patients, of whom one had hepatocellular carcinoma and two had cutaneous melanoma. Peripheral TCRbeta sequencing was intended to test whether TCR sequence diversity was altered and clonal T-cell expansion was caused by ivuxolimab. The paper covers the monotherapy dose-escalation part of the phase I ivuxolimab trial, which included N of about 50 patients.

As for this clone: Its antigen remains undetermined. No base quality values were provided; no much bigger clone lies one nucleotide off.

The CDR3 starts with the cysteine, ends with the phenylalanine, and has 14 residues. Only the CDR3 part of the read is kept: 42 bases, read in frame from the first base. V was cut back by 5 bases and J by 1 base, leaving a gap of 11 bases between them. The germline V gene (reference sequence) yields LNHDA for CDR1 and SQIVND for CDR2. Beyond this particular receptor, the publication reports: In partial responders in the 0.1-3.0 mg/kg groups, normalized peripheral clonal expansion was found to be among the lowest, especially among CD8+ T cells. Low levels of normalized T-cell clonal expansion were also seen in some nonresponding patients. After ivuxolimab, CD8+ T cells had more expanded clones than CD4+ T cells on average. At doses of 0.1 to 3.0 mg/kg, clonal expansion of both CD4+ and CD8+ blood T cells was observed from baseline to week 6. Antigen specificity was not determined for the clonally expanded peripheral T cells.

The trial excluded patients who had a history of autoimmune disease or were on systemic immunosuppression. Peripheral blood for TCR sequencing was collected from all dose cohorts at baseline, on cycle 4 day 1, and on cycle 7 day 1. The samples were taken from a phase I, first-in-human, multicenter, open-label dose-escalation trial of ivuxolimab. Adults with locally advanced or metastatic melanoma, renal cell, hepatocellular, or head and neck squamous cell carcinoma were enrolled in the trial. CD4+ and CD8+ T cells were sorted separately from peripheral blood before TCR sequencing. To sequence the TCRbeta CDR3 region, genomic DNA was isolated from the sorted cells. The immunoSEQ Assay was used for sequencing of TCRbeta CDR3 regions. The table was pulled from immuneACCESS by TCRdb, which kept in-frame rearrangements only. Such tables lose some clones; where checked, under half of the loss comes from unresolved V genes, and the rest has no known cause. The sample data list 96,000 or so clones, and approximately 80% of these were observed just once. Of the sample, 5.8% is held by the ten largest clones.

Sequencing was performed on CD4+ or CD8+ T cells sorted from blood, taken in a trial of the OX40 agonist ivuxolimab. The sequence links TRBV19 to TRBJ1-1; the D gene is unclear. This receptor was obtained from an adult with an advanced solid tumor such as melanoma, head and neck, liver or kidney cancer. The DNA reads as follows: TGTGCCAGTAGTTGGGGTGGGCCGAACACTGAAGCTTTCTTT. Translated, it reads CASSWGGPNTEAFF.